Reported below is one T cell receptor beta chain. The data stem from a study of blood T cell repertoires in COVID-19. This table comes from immunoSEQ multiplex PCR, and its TCRdb copy is limited to in-frame clones, with some not included. The sample yields 210,000 or so clones, roughly 80% seen once. Sample: peripheral blood. The sequence derives from a man in his forties or fifties who had recovered from COVID-19.

CDR3 region: CASSLDGTGNLDTQYF. The CDR3 bases are TGTGCCAGCAGCTTAGACGGGACAGGGAATTTAGATACGCAGTATTTT. V usage is TRBV7-3 and J usage is TRBJ2-3; 9 bases match TRBD1. Germline trimming cut 2 bases from V and 5 bases from J; bases unmatched to any gene: 8. This CDR3 has 16 amino acids. Germline V gives CDR1 SGHTA, CDR2 FQGTGA.